A selection of T cell receptor beta chains follows, all from one sample in a study of cytomegalovirus exposure and HLA in healthy donors. Profiling relied on immunoSEQ multiplex PCR, and the TCRdb table lists in-frame clones only, not all of them. The sample carries roughly 260,000 clones, roughly 89% recorded once. What was sequenced was PBMCs. These receptor sequences come from a woman in her late teens or twenties in good health and CMV-seronegative. Both conserved end residues are part of each CDR3. D genes are given only for firm matches. Expanded clones get a size class; other rows say once, few or many, or leave the size out.

D gene	clone size	V gene	J gene	CDR3 protein	CDR3 DNA
TRBD2	once	TRBV11-2	TRBJ2-5	CASSPRLAGGPIQETQYF	TGTGCCAGCAGCCCCAGACTAGCGGGGGGGCCTATTCAAGAGACCCAGTACTTC
TRBD1	.	TRBV6-4	TRBJ1-1	CASKGQASLEAFF	TGTGCCAGCAAGGGACAGGCGAGCCTGGAAGCTTTCTTT
.	.	TRBV6-1	TRBJ2-7	CASSDPFTESPYEQYF	TGTGCCAGCAGTGACCCCTTTACAGAGTCCCCTTACGAGCAGTACTTC
.	.	TRBV29-1	TRBJ1-1	CSVKGGPTMNTEAFF	TGCAGCGTTAAGGGGGGGCCGACCATGAACACTGAAGCTTTCTTT
.	.	TRBV28	TRBJ1-4	CASSRDMRVREKLFF	TGTGCCAGCAGCCGGGACATGCGGGTTCGAGAAAAACTGTTTTTT
.	.	TRBV19	TRBJ2-2	CASSIVGGGGELFF	TGTGCCAGTAGTATAGTTGGGGGAGGCGGGGAGCTGTTTTTT
TRBD1	.	TRBV6-4	TRBJ2-5	CASSDSQGQGQETQYF	TGTGCCAGCAGTGACTCGCAGGGACAGGGCCAAGAGACCCAGTACTTC
TRBD1	.	TRBV2	TRBJ2-2	CASSADRGWTGELFF	TGTGCCAGCAGTGCTGACAGGGGATGGACCGGGGAGCTGTTTTTT
TRBD2	.	TRBV28	TRBJ2-5	CASRPGLARETQYF	TGTGCCAGCAGACCGGGACTAGCGAGGGAGACCCAGTACTTC
TRBD2	.	TRBV2	TRBJ2-3	CASSEAGTSGVWFYPDTQYF	TGTGCCAGCAGTGAAGCCGGGACTAGCGGGGTTTGGTTTTATCCAGATACGCAGTATTTT
.	.	TRBV14	TRBJ1-1	CASSPPTVNTEAFF	TGTGCCAGCAGCCCCCCGACAGTGAACACTGAAGCTTTCTTT
TRBD1	.	TRBV2	TRBJ1-5	CASSSDRGSNQPQHF	TGTGCCAGCAGTTCTGACAGGGGCAGCAATCAGCCCCAGCATTTT
TRBD1	once	TRBV14	TRBJ1-2	CASSQYRGNGGYTF	TGTGCCAGCAGCCAGTACAGGGGGAACGGCGGCTACACCTTC
TRBD2	.	TRBV19	TRBJ2-5	CASSMRGGRETQYF	TGTGCCAGTAGTATGCGGGGGGGCCGGGAGACCCAGTACTTC
TRBD1	.	TRBV2	TRBJ2-3	CASSRTGWTDTQYF	TGTGCCAGCAGTCGGACAGGGTGGACAGATACGCAGTATTTT
TRBD1	.	TRBV5-5	TRBJ2-3	CASSSTGGLDTQYF	TGTGCCAGCAGCTCGACAGGGGGCCTAGATACGCAGTATTTT